The rows below give T cell receptor beta chains drawn from one sample of a study of chemoradiotherapy in HPV16-positive cancers. Using immunoSEQ multiplex PCR, the repertoire was profiled, and TCRdb retains in-frame clones only, with some absent. The sample includes about 2,000 clones, approximately 80% of them seen just once. Here the sequenced sample was tumor tissue, taken from a patient who underwent chemoradiotherapy. These receptors came from a human donor with HPV-associated anogenital cancer. CDR3s include the opening cysteine and the closing phenylalanine or tryptophan. Each record gives: V gene, J gene, CDR3 protein.

TRBV11-2	TRBJ2-3	CASSLQLPRTDTQYF
TRBV19	TRBJ2-7	CASSILSVDGVNEQYF
TRBV7-9	TRBJ2-3	CASSLGLSRVMADTQYF
TRBV5-5	TRBJ2-1	CASSLLGSGRASGEQFF
TRBV6-5	TRBJ2-1	CASSYSSGSYNEQFF
TRBV7-9	TRBJ1-5	CASSTSGYQPQHF
TRBV7-9	TRBJ1-1	CASSFRQGVTEAFF
TRBV30	TRBJ2-3	CACETAENTDTQYF
TRBV28	TRBJ1-2	CASAKNTGVYGYTF
TRBV4-1	TRBJ2-7	CASSQEAAVPYEQYF
TRBV18	TRBJ1-3	CASSPASVRGSGNTIYF
TRBV4-2	TRBJ1-4	CASSQGPRPGGNEKLFF
TRBV30	TRBJ1-4	CAWGRGRRDEKLFF
TRBV6-5	TRBJ1-1	CASSLGSFNTEAFF
TRBV27	TRBJ1-4	CASSLRGPTGEKLFF
TRBV5-1	TRBJ2-2	CASSAPGLASSAGELFF
TRBV9	TRBJ2-2	CASSGTQTGGGELFF
TRBV21-1	TRBJ1-5	CASSKGAGRERNQPQHF
TRBV19	TRBJ1-1	CASTLGGTEAFF
TRBV6-1	TRBJ2-2	CASSDGGSIPGELFF